Presented here are 25 T cell receptor beta chains from one specimen sequenced in a study of T cell changes during pregnancy in multiple sclerosis. Repertoires were generated with immunoSEQ multiplex PCR, while TCRdb's copy carries only in-frame clones and drops some. The table has some 60,000 clones, approximately 90% seen once; the top ten hold approximately 0.4%. Sequences were derived from CD4+ T cells from peripheral blood mononuclear cells, sampled in the third trimester of pregnancy. The source of these receptors is a female donor with multiple sclerosis, enrolled in a pregnancy study.

This chain links TRBV9 with TRBJ2-3, with 10 nucleotides matching TRBD2. Looked up from germline, CDR1 is SGDLS and CDR2 is YYNGEE. This CDR3 has 15 residues. V shed 0 bases, J shed 5 bases, and the junction held 3 bases outside the gene matches. CDR3 residues: CASSVVAGGEDTQYF. The CDR3 coding sequence is TGTGCCAGCAGCGTAGTAGCGGGGGGCGAAGATACGCAGTATTTT.

This chain links TRBV6-5 with TRBJ1-2; no clear D. The germline CDR1 and CDR2 sequences are MNHEY and SVGAGI. The V and J ends lost 0 bases and 4 bases respectively, with 15 bases between them. This CDR3 region has 16 residues. The CDR3 reads CASSYSAEGTAYGYTF. In DNA, the CDR3 is TGTGCCAGCAGTTACTCCGCGGAGGGTACCGCCTATGGCTACACCTTC.

The rearrangement uses TRBV9 and TRBJ1-2; 8 bases are shared with TRBD1. CDR1 and CDR2 from the germline V gene are SGDLS and YYNGEE. Trimming removed 0 bases from V and 8 bases from J; junction bases left unmatched: 6. The CDR3 has 14 amino acids. The CDR3 here is CASSVDRQGAGYTF. Written as DNA, the CDR3 is TGTGCCAGCAGCGTAGATAGGCAGGGGGCAGGCTACACCTTC.

This chain uses TRBV5-1 with TRBJ2-5; D uncertain. This CDR3 is built from 16 residues. V lost 2 bases and J lost 4, with 18 bases in between. Looked up from germline, CDR1 is SGHRS and CDR2 is YFSETQ. CDR3 sequence: CASSFSSRDTGETQYF. The CDR3 region has the DNA TGCGCCAGCAGCTTTTCCTCGCGTGATACGGGAGAGACCCAGTACTTC. The entire variable domain, with the rest obtained from reference TRBV5-1 and TRBJ2-5, is as follows: KAGVTQTPRYLIKTRGQQVTLSCSPISGHRSVSWYQQTPGQGLQFLFEYFSETQRNKGNFPGRFSGRQFSNSRSEMNVSTLELGDSALYLCASSFSSRDTGETQYFGPGTRLLVL.

The chain recombines TRBV6-1 with TRBJ2-7, with D possibly being TRBD1 (6 bases). Trimming shortened V by 4 bases and J by 0 bases, and 16 bases separated the two germline ends. Germline-derived CDR1 and CDR2 are MNHNS and SASEGT. The length of the CDR3 is 16 residues. CDR3 coding DNA: TGTGCCAGCAGTGCAAGTGGCACAGGGCTCTCCTACGAGCAGTACTTC. Translated, it gives CASSASGTGLSYEQYF.

This chain joins TRBV28 and TRBJ1-6; D remains ambiguous. Trimming removed 4 bases at V and 5 bases at J, with 12 bases between. The germline V gene has CDR1 MDHEN and CDR2 SYDVKM. The CDR3 has 15 amino acids. The CDR3 DNA follows: TGTGCCAGCAGTTCACAAGATCGGGATAATTCACCCCTCCACTTT. This codes for CASSSQDRDNSPLHF.

The chain joins TRBV7-9 to TRBJ2-3; 12 bases line up with TRBD2. Trimming removed 5 bases from V and 4 bases from J; junction bases left unmatched: 7. The CDR3 totals 16 residues. Germline V lookup: CDR1 SEHNR, CDR2 FQNEAQ (reference sequence). This CDR3 reads CASSMTSGGWADTQYF. Written as DNA, the CDR3 is TGTGCCAGCAGCATGACTAGCGGGGGATGGGCAGATACGCAGTATTTT. Together with reference TRBV7-9 and TRBJ2-3, the CDR3 gives the full variable domain: DTGVSQNPRHKITKRGQNVTFRCDPISEHNRLYWYRQTLGQGPEFLTYFQNEAQLEKSRLLSDRFSAERPKGSFSTLEIQRTEQGDSAMYLCASSMTSGGWADTQYFGPGTRLTVL.

The chain joins TRBV9 to TRBJ2-2, with a tentative D call TRBD2 (6 bases). V was trimmed by 0 bases and J by 0 bases, leaving 9 bases between them. From germline, CDR1 is SGDLS and CDR2 YYNGEE. The CDR3 spans 16 residues. The CDR3 spells CASSVGSSANTGELFF. The CDR3 DNA follows: TGTGCCAGCAGCGTAGGTTCTAGCGCGAACACCGGGGAGCTGTTTTTT.

The chain uses TRBV7-9 and TRBJ1-1; 8 bases map to TRBD1. After removal of 3 bases from V and 5 bases from J, the junction contained 5 bases not matched to a gene. There are 14 residues in the CDR3. Germline assignment: CDR1 SEHNR and CDR2 FQNEAQ (reference sequence). CDR3 region: CASSFGQGGTEAFF. The CDR3 DNA reads as TGTGCCAGCAGCTTCGGACAGGGAGGAACTGAAGCTTTCTTT. Drawing the rest from reference TRBV7-9 and TRBJ1-1, the complete variable domain is DTGVSQNPRHKITKRGQNVTFRCDPISEHNRLYWYRQTLGQGPEFLTYFQNEAQLEKSRLLSDRFSAERPKGSFSTLEIQRTEQGDSAMYLCASSFGQGGTEAFFGQGTRLTVV.

The chain carries TRBV18 and TRBJ1-2; 12 bases line up with TRBD1. CDR1 is KGHSH, CDR2 LQKENI, per germline. The CDR3 runs to 14 residues. J was trimmed by 8 bases and V by 3 bases; bases with no gene match: 4. The CDR3 nucleotides read TGTGCCAGCTCACCGGGACAGGGGGCAGGAGGCTACACCTTC. Encoded protein: CASSPGQGAGGYTF.

This rearrangement joins TRBV11-3 to TRBJ2-3, with D perhaps matching TRBD2 (5 bases). The CDR3 extends over 13 amino acids. Trimming left V 5 bases short and J 8 bases short, with 14 bases between. Germline CDR1 SGHNT, CDR2 YENEEA. The CDR3 DNA reads as TGTGCCAGCAGCACAACAACCCGGGGTACGCAGTATTTT. It encodes CASSTTTRGTQYF.

This chain links TRBV9 with TRBJ1-4; TRBD1 matches at 10 bases. This CDR3 is built from 15 residues. CDR1 is SGDLS, CDR2 YYNGEE, per germline. Trimming cost V 0 bases and J 8 bases; bases outside gene matches: 4. CDR3 protein: CASSVEGTGEEKLFF. The CDR3, as DNA: TGTGCCAGCAGCGTAGAGGGGACAGGGGAAGAAAAACTGTTTTTT.

The chain has TRBV5-1 and TRBJ1-2; TRBD1 matches at 7 bases. The junction had 6 bases not matched to a gene; V was cut back by 4 bases and J by 0 bases. CDR1 SGHRS and CDR2 YFSETQ come from the germline V gene. The CDR3 has 15 amino acids. Here the CDR3 DNA reads TGCGCCAGCAGCACCGCTGGACAGGCTAACTATGGCTACACCTTC. Protein product: CASSTAGQANYGYTF.

The chain joins TRBV5-1 to TRBJ2-5; D is ambiguous. Trimming cost V 3 bases and J 2 bases, with 5 bases left between them. Germline V CDR1 and CDR2: SGHRS, YFSETQ. The CDR3 runs to 12 residues. CDR3 protein: CASSSLQETQYF. In DNA, the CDR3 is TGCGCCAGCAGCTCCCTACAAGAGACCCAGTACTTC.

This clone showed up just once. The V call is TRBV5-4, the J call TRBJ1-5; no clear D. CDR1 SGHNT and CDR2 YYREEE come from the germline V gene (reference sequence). The V end was cut by 0 bases, the J end by 7 bases, with 5 bases between. The CDR3 spans 12 residues. The CDR3 DNA is TGTGCCAGCAGCTTGGACAGCCAGCCCCAGCATTTT. Translation gives CASSLDSQPQHF.

This chain connects TRBV6-6 to TRBJ2-5; 11 bases are shared with TRBD2. In germline, CDR1 is MNHNY, CDR2 SVGAGI (reference sequence). The CDR3 loop spans 15 amino acids. The V and J ends lost 0 bases and 4 bases, in that order; junction bases with no gene match: 1. CDR3 sequence reads: CASSYSTSGRETQYF. Here the CDR3 DNA reads TGTGCCAGCAGTTACTCCACTAGCGGGAGAGAGACCCAGTACTTC.

The chain joins TRBV2 to TRBJ1-1; a weak D match, TRBD1 (6 bases). V was shortened by 2 bases and J by 1 base, with 11 bases between the two germline ends. Germline CDR1 and CDR2: SNHLY and FYNNEI. The CDR3 covers 15 residues. CDR3 amino acids: CASSELGASNTEAFF. As DNA, the CDR3 is TGTGCCAGCAGTGAACTGGGGGCGTCGAACACTGAAGCTTTCTTT. Drawing the rest from reference TRBV2 and TRBJ1-1, the complete variable domain is EPEVTQTPSHQVTQMGQEVILRCVPISNHLYFYWYRQILGQKVEFLVSFYNNEISEKSEIFDDQFSVERPDGSNFTLKIRSTKLEDSAMYFCASSELGASNTEAFFGQGTRLTVV.

The V and J genes are TRBV30 and TRBJ1-1; D gene ambiguous. Per the germline V gene, CDR1 is GTSNPN and CDR2 is SVGIG (reference sequence). Trimming took off 1 base at V and 7 bases at J, with 7 bases between the two ends. The CDR3 runs to 11 residues. The CDR3 region is CAWSGSREAFF. CDR3 nucleotides: TGTGCCTGGAGTGGTTCCCGTGAAGCTTTCTTT.

This clone came up once. The rearrangement links TRBV7-9 to TRBJ2-5; perhaps TRBD2 as D (6 bases). With the DNA end fitting TRBJ2-7 better, the J assignment may be wrong. Germline CDR1 SEHNR, CDR2 FQNEAQ (reference sequence). This CDR3 spans 15 amino acids. In nucleotides, the CDR3 is TGTGCCAGCAGCCGCGGGACGGTAAGCTCCTACGAGCAGTACTTC. Translated: CASSRGTVSSYEQYF.

This clone came up once. The chain joins TRBV7-2 to TRBJ2-5; D might be TRBD2 (5 bases). Germline-derived CDR1 and CDR2 are SGHTA and FQGNSA. The CDR3 has 13 residues. V was clipped by 5 bases and J by 4 bases, with 11 bases between them. CDR3 DNA sequence: TGTGCCAGCAGCCTAGACTACTCAGAGACCCAGTACTTC. The encoded protein is CASSLDYSETQYF.

This clone was counted only a few times. The chain links TRBV18 to TRBJ2-7; D remains unclear. The germline V and J ends were trimmed by 3 bases and 4 bases, with 10 bases remaining between them. Per germline, CDR1 KGHSH and CDR2 LQKENI. There are 13 residues in the CDR3. Written as DNA, the CDR3 is TGTGCCAGCTCACCGGTCAGATTATACGAGCAGTACTTC. Its protein is CASSPVRLYEQYF.

This clone was detected only once. The rearrangement uses TRBV9 and TRBJ1-2; no clear D. Trimming shortened V by 3 bases and J by 3 bases, and 15 bases separated the two germline ends. The germline CDR1 and CDR2 sequences are SGDLS and YYNGEE. The CDR3 extends over 15 amino acids. CDR3 region: CASSEGEGTDYGYTF. CDR3 bases: TGTGCCAGCAGCGAGGGCGAGGGTACGGACTATGGCTACACCTTC.

V and J are TRBV7-6 and TRBJ2-2; a possible D gene is TRBD2 (6 bases). V was trimmed by 0 bases and J by 1 base, leaving 6 bases between them. This CDR3 region has 15 residues. Germline values: CDR1 SGHVS, CDR2 FNYEAQ. The chain's CDR3 is CASSLAGGNTGELFF. CDR3 bases: TGTGCCAGCAGCTTAGCGGGAGGGAACACCGGGGAGCTGTTTTTT.

This clone appeared a single time. The chain links TRBV5-6 to TRBJ1-1; 11 bases fit TRBD1. The V gene end was trimmed by 2 bases and the J gene end by 3 bases; junction bases not matched to a gene: 6. CDR1 SGHDT and CDR2 YYEEEE come from the germline V gene. This CDR3 has 16 amino acids. The CDR3: CASSFLGQGADTEAFF. CDR3 sequence (DNA): TGTGCCAGCAGCTTCCTAGGACAGGGGGCCGACACTGAAGCTTTCTTT.

The chain carries TRBV6-4 and TRBJ1-1; D may be TRBD1 (5 bases). The CDR3 covers 16 residues. Germline CDR1 MRHNA, CDR2 SNTAGT. V lost 6 bases and J 0 bases, leaving 17 bases between the germline ends. The CDR3: CASRARGGIMNTEAFF. The CDR3 region has the DNA TGTGCCAGCAGGGCACGGGGGGGGATCATGAACACTGAAGCTTTCTTT.